The 24 T cell receptor beta chains presented below share a single source sample, sequenced in a study of cytomegalovirus exposure and HLA in healthy donors. Sequencing was performed with immunoSEQ multiplex PCR; in TCRdb, only in-frame clones are kept and a portion is missing. The repertoire has around 150,000 clones, just under 90% of them found once; the top ten carry 3.5% to 4.5%. Sequenced sample: PBMCs. These receptors were obtained from a young man in good health and CMV-seropositive.

This clone was observed a handful of times. This chain joins TRBV5-6 and TRBJ2-7, with D tentatively TRBD2 (6 bases). This CDR3 is 13 amino acids long. CDR1 is SGHDT, CDR2 YYEEEE, per germline. V lost 2 bases, J lost 3 bases, and 9 bases lay in between. In DNA, the CDR3 is TGTGCCAGCAGCTTATGGCGGGGCTACGAGCAGTACTTC. This codes for CASSLWRGYEQYF.

In regard to this clone: The sample holds other DNA sequences that translate to the same CDR3. The rearrangement links TRBV20-1 to TRBJ2-7; the D gene is possibly TRBD1 (5 bases). The CDR3 extends over 11 amino acids. Germline lookup yields CDR1 DFQATT and CDR2 SNEGSKA (reference sequence). V was trimmed by 3 bases and J by 3 bases, leaving 6 bases between them. This CDR3 reads CSASQGYEQYF. In DNA form, the CDR3 reads TGCAGTGCTAGTCAGGGCTACGAGCAGTACTTC.

The chain carries TRBV7-9 and TRBJ2-1; TRBD2 matches at 12 bases. Germline-derived CDR1 and CDR2 are SEHNR and FQNEAQ (reference sequence). Trimming removed 8 bases from V and 7 bases from J; junction bases left unmatched: 9. CDR3 length: 15 residues. CDR3 region: CASLDLTSGSNEQFF. In DNA, the CDR3 is TGTGCCAGCCTGGATTTGACTAGCGGGAGTAATGAGCAGTTCTTC.

V usage is TRBV2 and J usage is TRBJ2-3; D gene uncertain. The CDR3 spans 15 residues. V lost 4 bases, J lost 3 bases, and 14 bases lay in between. From germline, CDR1 is SNHLY and CDR2 FYNNEI. Written as DNA, the CDR3 is TGTGCCAGCAGTGGACAAGGCATACAAACAGATACGCAGTATTTT. It translates to CASSGQGIQTDTQYF.

The rearrangement links TRBV28 to TRBJ1-4; D gene ambiguous. The CDR3 runs 15 residues. Trimming left V 4 bases short and J 4 bases short, with 13 bases between. The germline V gene has CDR1 MDHEN and CDR2 SYDVKM. DNA for the CDR3: TGTGCCAGCAGTTCAAGGCCGGAGGTTAATGAAAAACTGTTTTTT. This sequence encodes CASSSRPEVNEKLFF.

The genes are TRBV6-6 and TRBJ2-3; possible D gene TRBD1, 8 bases. CDR1 is MNHNY and CDR2 is SVGAGI in the germline V gene (reference sequence). This CDR3 region has 15 residues. The V end was cut by 6 bases, the J end by 3 bases, with 16 bases between. The CDR3 nucleotides are TGTGCCAGCAGCCTCGGACAGGGAGGGACAGATACGCAGTATTTT. It is translated as CASSLGQGGTDTQYF.

The rearrangement joins TRBV7-9 to TRBJ2-1, with 15 bases fitting TRBD2. V shed 5 bases, J shed 8 bases, and the junction held 7 bases outside the gene matches. Germline CDR1 and CDR2: SEHNR and FQNEAQ (reference sequence). The CDR3 totals 16 residues. The DNA of the CDR3 is TGTGCCAGCAGCACGGGACTAGCGGGAGGAGGGTATGAGCAGTTCTTC. Encoded protein: CASSTGLAGGGYEQFF.

The rearrangement uses TRBV4-1 and TRBJ2-3, with D possibly matching TRBD1 (5 bases). Germline CDR1 is MGHRA and CDR2 is YSYEKL. This CDR3 region has 14 residues. V lost 0 bases and J lost 2, with 6 bases in between. In DNA form, the CDR3 reads TGCGCCAGCAGCCAAGACAGGGCCACAGATACGCAGTATTTT. This gives the protein CASSQDRATDTQYF.

The chain couples TRBV4-2 to TRBJ2-2, with D hard to call. V was trimmed by 0 bases and J by 2 bases, leaving 7 bases between them. The CDR3 consists of 15 residues. Germline values: CDR1 LGHNA, CDR2 YNFKEQ. CDR3 DNA sequence: TGTGCCAGCAGCCAAGACCCAGGAAACACCGGGGAGCTGTTTTTT. It is translated as CASSQDPGNTGELFF.

The V and J genes are TRBV5-1 and TRBJ2-1; 8 nucleotides agree with TRBD2. V shed 2 bases, J shed 1 base, and the junction held 2 bases outside the gene matches. Germline CDR1 reads SGHRS; CDR2 reads YFSETQ. The CDR3 loop spans 15 amino acids. For the CDR3, the DNA is TGCGCCAGCAGCTTAGCGGGAGAGTCCTACAATGAGCAGTTCTTC. This translates into CASSLAGESYNEQFF.

The chain employs TRBV12-2 and TRBJ1-1; no check of the table's D call, TRBD1, against the DNA was made. TRBV12-2 constitutes a pseudogene. This CDR3 spans 17 amino acids. CDR3 bases: TGTGCAAGTCGCTTAGGTCCGCAGGGGGAGCTGAACACTGAAGCTTTCTTT. Amino acid sequence: CASRLGPQGELNTEAFF.

J is TRBJ1-5 and V is TRBV7-8, with 9 bases identical to TRBD1. With 5 bases clipped from V and 2 bases from J, the junction kept 10 bases outside the gene matches. Per germline, CDR1 SGHVS and CDR2 FQNEAQ. CDR3 length: 17 residues. CDR3 amino acids: CASSTRQGESGNQPQHF. CDR3 bases: TGTGCCAGCAGCACAAGACAGGGGGAGAGTGGCAATCAGCCCCAGCATTTT. Based on the CDR3 plus reference TRBV7-8 and TRBJ1-5, the full variable domain is GAGVSQSPRYKVAKRGQDVALRCDPISGHVSLFWYQQALGQGPEFLTYFQNEAQLDKSGLPSDRFFAERPEGSVSTLKIQRTQQEDSAVYLCASSTRQGESGNQPQHFGDGTRLSIL.

The chain has TRBV5-1 and TRBJ1-1; 9 bases match TRBD1. The length of the CDR3 is 13 residues. Germline loops: CDR1 SGHRS, CDR2 YFSETQ. With V trimmed by 3 bases and J by 3 bases, 0 bases remained unmatched. The CDR3 protein is CASSWTGDTEAFF. For the CDR3, the DNA is TGCGCCAGCAGCTGGACAGGGGACACTGAAGCTTTCTTT.

The CDR3 sequence: CASTDRPYEQYF. The CDR3 DNA sequence: TGTGCCAGCACCGACAGACCCTACGAGCAGTACTTC. The chain uses TRBV6-1 and TRBJ2-7, with D perhaps matching TRBD1 (5 bases). Germline CDR1 is MNHNS and CDR2 is SASEGT. With 7 bases removed from V and 2 bases from J, the gap between germline ends came to 9 bases. The CDR3 totals 12 residues.

This clone has only one observation. The gene calls are TRBV5-1 and TRBJ1-4; 7 bases align to TRBD1. Germline V gives CDR1 SGHRS, CDR2 YFSETQ. The length of the CDR3 is 14 residues. After removal of 1 base from V and 11 bases from J, the junction contained 8 bases not matched to a gene. The CDR3 loop reads CASSLTGVAGKLFF. CDR3 nucleotide sequence: TGCGCCAGCAGCTTGACAGGGGTTGCCGGTAAACTGTTTTTT.

This chain uses TRBV5-4 with TRBJ1-2; weak D call: TRBD1 (6 bases). With 3 bases removed from V and 4 bases from J, the gap between germline ends came to 19 bases. Germline loops: CDR1 SGHNT, CDR2 YYREEE (reference sequence). CDR3 size: 16 residues. CDR3 residues: CASSWGAGGQIYGYTF. The CDR3 DNA reads TGTGCCAGCAGCTGGGGGGCGGGGGGCCAAATCTATGGCTACACCTTC. Using reference TRBV5-4 and TRBJ1-2 for the parts outside the CDR3, the full variable domain is ETGVTQSPTHLIKTRGQQVTLRCSSQSGHNTVSWYQQALGQGPQFIFQYYREEENGRGNFPPRFSGLQFPNYSSELNVNALELDDSALYLCASSWGAGGQIYGYTFGSGTRLTVV.

In this sample, this clone turned up a few times. The chain joins TRBV30 to TRBJ2-7; 7 nucleotides match TRBD1. V was clipped by 1 base and J by 1 base; unmatched bases: 7. Looked up from germline, CDR1 is GTSNPN and CDR2 is SVGIG (reference sequence). This CDR3 has 15 residues. The CDR3 DNA follows: TGTGCCTGGAGTGCATTACAGGGGCAGTCCTACGAGCAGTACTTC. Translating gives CAWSALQGQSYEQYF.

The gene calls are TRBV6-1 and TRBJ2-7; TRBD1 is a possible D gene (6 bases). From germline, CDR1 is MNHNS and CDR2 SASEGT. CDR3 length: 14 amino acids. Trimming pared 6 bases from V and 9 bases from J, leaving 21 bases between. CDR3 residues: CASRPPGHITRQYF. DNA for the CDR3: TGTGCCAGCAGGCCTCCGGGACATATTACGAGGCAGTACTTC.

The chain uses TRBV30 and TRBJ2-3, with 10 bases aligning to TRBD2. CDR1 and CDR2 (germline): GTSNPN, SVGIG (reference sequence). This CDR3 contains 15 residues. V lost 7 bases, J lost 1 base, and 8 bases stayed unmatched. The chain's CDR3 is CASVLAGEGTDTQYF. CDR3 nucleotides: TGTGCCTCCGTGCTAGCGGGAGAAGGCACAGATACGCAGTATTTT.

The chain couples TRBV6-1 to TRBJ2-7; 12 bases match TRBD2. V trimming: 6 bases; J trimming: 5 bases; junction bases outside the gene matches: 8. The CDR3 is 15 residues long. Germline V CDR1 and CDR2: MNHNS, SASEGT. CDR3 DNA: TGTGCCAGCAGACCCGCTAGCGGGAGGGCCGACGAGCAGTACTTC. Translated: CASRPASGRADEQYF.

This rearrangement joins TRBV4-1 to TRBJ1-1; D is perhaps TRBD1 (6 bases). Germline-derived CDR1 and CDR2 are MGHRA and YSYEKL. The ends were cut back, 4 bases at V and 1 base at J, with 19 bases in the middle. CDR3 length: 17 residues. CDR3: CASSPLPVGTRNTEAFF. For the CDR3, the DNA is TGCGCCAGCAGCCCTCTGCCCGTTGGGACAAGGAACACTGAAGCTTTCTTT.

Written as DNA, the CDR3 is TGTGCCAGCGCGCCGGGACAGGGACCCAATGAGCAGTTCTTC. Protein sequence: CASAPGQGPNEQFF. The rearrangement links TRBV6-1 to TRBJ2-1; 9 nucleotides match TRBD1. The CDR3 has 14 amino acids. With V trimmed by 8 bases and J by 6 bases, 8 bases remained unmatched. Germline V gene data show CDR1 as MNHNS and CDR2 as SASEGT.

The chain employs TRBV6-5 and TRBJ2-2; tentative D call: TRBD2 (6 bases). The CDR3 covers 15 residues. V was trimmed by 2 bases and J by 7 bases, leaving 14 bases between them. CDR1 is MNHEY and CDR2 is SVGAGI in the germline V gene. Here the CDR3 reads CASSYGAGRSGELFF. The CDR3 bases are TGTGCCAGCAGTTACGGTGCGGGAAGGAGCGGGGAGCTGTTTTTT.

The chain combines TRBV25-1 with TRBJ2-3; TRBD2 might be the D (6 bases). There are 14 residues in the CDR3. Germline V gives CDR1 MGHDK, CDR2 SYGVNS. Trimming removed 2 bases from V and 2 bases from J, with 8 bases in between. The CDR3 sequence is CASSEVDYTDTQYF. The CDR3 nucleotides are TGTGCCAGCAGTGAAGTGGACTACACAGATACGCAGTATTTT.